Detailed here is one T cell receptor beta chain. Its antigen remains unidentified. Germline CDR1 and CDR2: KGHDR and SFDVKD. The CDR3 spans 17 residues. V lost 3 bases to trimming and J lost 3 bases, with 18 bases between them. The sample belongs to a study of T cell responses to AZD1222 COVID-19 vaccine. Study as a whole: Pooled in the analysis were second doses at about 4 or about 12 weeks.

Study results and caveats: Mostly white British, mostly female donors; authors suggested clonal diversity may be underestimated. Compared with day 0, the breadth and depth of the Spike-specific TCR repertoire rose significantly after two doses of AZD1222. Mapped onto spike, vaccine-associated CD4 TCRs spanned it and were dominant at 160-218 and 743-854.

The repertoire was sequenced with immunoSEQ multiplex PCR; TCRdb's copy has only in-frame clones and lacks some. The sample lists approximately 170,000 clones, roughly nine tenths seen once, with 6.9% in the top ten. This sequence was found in an adult in good health. This sequence joins TRBV24-1 and TRBJ2-3, with D perhaps being TRBD1 or TRBD2 (6 bases each). Sequenced here: peripheral blood, sampled on day 0 of AZD1222 vaccination. Here the CDR3 reads CATSDPTGRPVTDTQYF. CDR3 in DNA: TGTGCCACCAGTGATCCTACAGGGAGGCCAGTGACAGATACGCAGTATTTT.